Below are 30 T cell receptor beta chains sequenced from a single sample in a study of blood T cell repertoires in COVID-19. Clones were sequenced by immunoSEQ multiplex PCR, and TCRdb holds only the in-frame ones, with some missing. The table shows fewer than 300,000 clones, with approximately 91% occurring only once. Sequencing was carried out using PBMCs or T cells enriched from blood (not recorded which). These receptors were obtained from a woman aged 40-49 years with acute COVID-19.

The chain uses TRBV3-1 (or the pseudogene TRBV3-2) and TRBJ2-1, with TRBD2 identical over 9 bases. The length of the CDR3 is 14 residues. The germline V gene has CDR1 LGHDT and CDR2 YNNKEL (reference sequence). The junction had 10 bases not matched to a gene; V was cut back by 8 bases and J by 8 bases. The CDR3 region has the DNA TGTGCCAGCTGGGGTAGCGGGAGTGGCTATGAGCAGTTCTTC. Translated, it gives CASWGSGSGYEQFF.

The V call is TRBV14, the J call TRBJ2-5; 7 bases are a match to TRBD2. The CDR3 runs 15 residues. Germline V lookup: CDR1 SGHDN, CDR2 FVKESK. V shed 0 bases and J 5 bases; nucleotides not matched to a gene: 6. The CDR3 here is CASSQDEGGRETQYF. CDR3 coding DNA: TGTGCCAGCAGCCAAGATGAGGGAGGGAGGGAGACCCAGTACTTC.

The chain combines TRBV15 with TRBJ1-6, with D maybe TRBD1 (5 bases). From germline, CDR1 is LNHNV and CDR2 YYDKDF (reference sequence). With 0 bases removed from V and 7 bases from J, the gap between germline ends came to 7 bases. The CDR3 has 14 amino acids. The CDR3 DNA is TGTGCCACCAGCAGAGACCCAGGGAATTCACCCCTCCACTTT. Translating gives CATSRDPGNSPLHF.

The J gene is TRBJ2-5, the V gene TRBV7-2; 13 bases map to TRBD2. Germline values: CDR1 SGHTA, CDR2 FQGNSA. J gave up 5 bases and V 1 base, and 7 bases lay outside the gene matches. The CDR3 contains 17 residues. CDR3 residues: CASSLGTSGGRGETQYF. The CDR3 DNA follows: TGTGCCAGCAGCTTAGGGACTAGCGGGGGCCGCGGGGAGACCCAGTACTTC. The full variable domain, completed using reference TRBV7-2 and TRBJ2-5, is GAGVSQSPSNKVTEKGKDVELRCDPISGHTALYWYRQSLGQGLEFLIYFQGNSAPDKSGLPSDRFSAERTGGSVSTLTIQRTQQEDSAVYLCASSLGTSGGRGETQYFGPGTRLLVL.

V and J are TRBV5-1 and TRBJ1-4; 10 bases match TRBD1. The germline V gene has CDR1 SGHRS and CDR2 YFSETQ. The V and J ends lost 1 base and 6 bases, in that order; junction bases with no gene match: 3. The CDR3 has 15 residues. CDR3 sequence reads: CASSLRDRGHEKLFF. Here the CDR3 DNA reads TGCGCCAGCAGCTTGCGGGACAGGGGTCATGAAAAACTGTTTTTT.

This chain uses TRBV5-4 with TRBJ1-1; D gene unclear. This CDR3 is 13 amino acids long. Trimming stripped 4 bases from V and 2 bases from J, with 9 bases between. Germline V gives CDR1 SGHNT, CDR2 YYREEE (reference sequence). The CDR3 reads CASSKQTNTEAFF. The CDR3 bases are TGTGCCAGCAGCAAACAAACAAACACTGAAGCTTTCTTT.

CDR3 loop: CASSQVLGSPGYIQYF. CDR3 DNA sequence: TGCGCCAGCAGCCAAGTTCTGGGCTCGCCAGGGTACATTCAGTACTTC. The chain uses TRBV4-1 and TRBJ2-4; D is perhaps TRBD1 (5 bases). Germline values: CDR1 MGHRA, CDR2 YSYEKL. The CDR3 has 16 amino acids. V lost 1 base and J lost 8, with 18 bases in between.

The V call is TRBV18, the J call TRBJ1-2; the match to TRBD1 covers 11 bases. The germline V gene encodes CDR1 KGHSH and CDR2 LQKENI. Germline trimming cut 3 bases from V and 8 bases from J; bases unmatched to any gene: 8. This CDR3 is 15 amino acids long. For the CDR3, the DNA is TGTGCCAGCTCACCCGGGACAGGGGGAACTGACGGCTACACCTTC. Its protein product is CASSPGTGGTDGYTF.

This sequence joins TRBV5-1 and TRBJ2-2; D is perhaps TRBD2 (6 bases). Germline assignment: CDR1 SGHRS and CDR2 YFSETQ. Trimming removed 0 bases from V and 7 bases from J, with 10 bases in between. The CDR3 has 14 residues. CDR3 loop: CASSLVGSDGELFF. CDR3 coding DNA: TGCGCCAGCAGCTTGGTCGGGAGTGACGGGGAGCTGTTTTTT.

A single count supports this clone. The chain has TRBV14 and TRBJ2-7; 7 bases match TRBD1. This CDR3 contains 17 residues. Trimming took 3 bases from V and 7 from J; bases not matched to a gene: 18. Germline V gene sequence: CDR1 SGHDN, CDR2 FVKESK. In nucleotides, the CDR3 is TGTGCCAGCAGCCATATTAGTACCGGGACAGCTCTACGGGAGCAGTACTTC. This translates into CASSHISTGTALREQYF.

The chain recombines TRBV6-6 with TRBJ2-7; TRBD2 might be the D (7 bases). Trimming took 0 bases from V and 5 from J, leaving 14 bases between them. This CDR3 spans 15 amino acids. Germline V gives CDR1 MNHNY, CDR2 SVGAGI (reference sequence). Here the CDR3 DNA reads TGTGCCAGCAGTTACTCGGGGCAGGGGAGGGACGAGCAGTACTTC. This codes for CASSYSGQGRDEQYF.

The rearrangement links TRBV5-8 to TRBJ1-2, with a tentative D call TRBD1 (6 bases). Deletions cut 5 bases from V and 6 bases from J, with 17 bases between. This CDR3 spans 14 amino acids. Germline CDR1 reads SGHTS; CDR2 reads YDEGEE. CDR3 nucleotide sequence: TGTGCCAGCAGGACGAGGGGACAAAGCAATGGCTACACCTTC. This sequence encodes CASRTRGQSNGYTF.

V gene TRBV6-1 combines with J gene TRBJ1-2; D is possibly TRBD1 (5 bases). Germline V lookup: CDR1 MNHNS, CDR2 SASEGT. The CDR3 loop spans 16 amino acids. Trimming pared 0 bases from V and 0 bases from J, leaving 11 bases between. Here the CDR3 reads CASSEARGSSNYGYTF. The CDR3 nucleotides read TGTGCCAGCAGTGAAGCGCGGGGCTCCTCTAACTATGGCTACACCTTC.

The chain couples TRBV6-2 or TRBV6-3 to TRBJ2-3; D might be TRBD1 (5 bases). Per the germline V gene, CDR1 is MNHEY and CDR2 is SVGEGT. V was clipped by 2 bases and J by 4 bases, with 10 bases between them. This CDR3 comprises 14 residues. CDR3 sequence: CASSYLGVADTQYF. DNA of the CDR3: TGTGCCAGCAGTTACCTAGGGGTCGCAGATACGCAGTATTTT.

This clone was found once. The gene calls are TRBV3-1 (or the pseudogene TRBV3-2) and TRBJ1-1; possibly TRBD1 for D (6 bases). The germline V gene has CDR1 LGHDT and CDR2 YNNKEL (reference sequence). Trimming shortened V by 2 bases and J by 0 bases, and 7 bases separated the two germline ends. The CDR3 consists of 14 residues. CDR3 sequence reads: CASSQYRVNTEAFF. DNA of the CDR3: TGTGCCAGCAGCCAATACAGGGTGAACACTGAAGCTTTCTTT.

This clone was picked up one time. The chain has TRBV7-9 and TRBJ1-2; tentative D call: TRBD1 (6 bases). Germline V gives CDR1 SEHNR, CDR2 FQNEAQ (reference sequence). The germline V and J ends were trimmed by 2 bases and 13 bases, with 14 bases remaining between them. The CDR3 runs to 12 residues. The CDR3 DNA reads TGTGCCAGCAGCTTATTGGGGGCAGTTCCCACCTTC. It translates to CASSLLGAVPTF.

V usage is TRBV12-3 or TRBV12-4 and J usage is TRBJ2-3; D ambiguous. Trimming took 3 bases from V and 4 from J, leaving 5 bases between them. This CDR3 is 12 amino acids long. CDR3 coding DNA: TGTGCCAGCAGTTTCTCCCCAGATACGCAGTATTTT. It codes for CASSFSPDTQYF.

This clone has just one count. This chain joins TRBV6-6 and TRBJ2-7; 7 bases fit TRBD1. The germline V gene has CDR1 MNHNY and CDR2 SVGAGI (reference sequence). The length of the CDR3 is 14 residues. The V segment lost 5 bases and the J segment 2 bases; nucleotides outside the gene matches: 6. CDR3 protein: CASSPQGKPYEQYF. The DNA of the CDR3 is TGTGCCAGCAGTCCACAGGGGAAACCCTACGAGCAGTACTTC.

The chain carries TRBV5-1 and TRBJ2-2; the match to TRBD1 covers 8 bases. Unmatched junction bases numbered 7, after V lost 4 bases and J lost 5 bases. The CDR3 loop spans 15 amino acids. The germline V gene has CDR1 SGHRS and CDR2 YFSETQ. This CDR3 reads CASSLGTGQTGELFF. The CDR3 DNA sequence: TGCGCCAGCAGCCTCGGGACAGGCCAGACCGGGGAGCTGTTTTTT.

J is TRBJ2-5 and V is TRBV27, with TRBD1 matching over 9 bases. The CDR3 runs 14 residues. Looked up from germline, CDR1 is MNHEY and CDR2 is SMNVEV (reference sequence). V shed 5 bases and J 14 bases; nucleotides not matched to a gene: 15. The CDR3 DNA follows: TGTGCCAGCAGTCCAGGGGGGCGTGTGGACAGGGGCTACTTC. Amino acids: CASSPGGRVDRGYF.

The chain has TRBV20-1 and TRBJ1-6; tentative D call: TRBD1 (5 bases). V lost 3 bases, J lost 4 bases, and 10 bases lay in between. The CDR3 is 14 amino acids. Germline CDR1 is DFQATT and CDR2 is SNEGSKA (reference sequence). The CDR3 protein is CSASDGGYNSPLHF. CDR3 nucleotides: TGCAGTGCTAGTGACGGGGGTTATAATTCACCCCTCCACTTT.

The rearrangement joins TRBV28 to TRBJ2-5, with 10 bases lining up with TRBD2. Trimming took 5 bases from V and 4 from J; bases not matched to a gene: 7. Germline V CDR1 and CDR2: MDHEN, SYDVKM. CDR3 length equals 15 residues. DNA for the CDR3: TGTGCCAGCAGTATCTCACTAGCGGGGACAGAGACCCAGTACTTC. Its protein is CASSISLAGTETQYF.

The rearrangement uses TRBV7-9 and TRBJ1-6; D not certain. CDR3 length: 15 residues. Per the germline V gene, CDR1 is SEHNR and CDR2 is FQNEAQ (reference sequence). V lost 4 bases, J lost 10 bases, and 17 bases lay in between. CDR3 residues: CASSSPGNPGSPLHF. The DNA of the CDR3 is TGTGCCAGCAGCTCCCCGGGTAATCCCGGATCACCCCTCCACTTT.

The rearrangement joins TRBV18 to TRBJ1-5; D unresolved. Trimming took off 2 bases at V and 4 bases at J, with 9 bases between the two ends. The CDR3 spans 14 residues. In germline, CDR1 is KGHSH, CDR2 LQKENI. CDR3: CASSPGSGNQPQHF. The CDR3 nucleotides are TGTGCCAGCTCACCAGGGTCGGGGAATCAGCCCCAGCATTTT.

The chain links TRBV28 to TRBJ1-2; 7 bases map to TRBD1. The V gene end was trimmed by 6 bases and the J gene end by 8 bases; junction bases not matched to a gene: 9. Germline CDR1 MDHEN, CDR2 SYDVKM. The CDR3 has 13 amino acids. CDR3 amino acids: CASSQGQLEGYTF. CDR3 nucleotides: TGTGCCAGCAGCCAGGGACAGCTCGAAGGCTACACCTTC.

This chain joins TRBV28 and TRBJ2-1; 9 bases map to TRBD2. V shed 3 bases and J 6 bases; nucleotides not matched to a gene: 0. Germline CDR1 is MDHEN and CDR2 is SYDVKM. The CDR3 spans 13 residues. The CDR3 nucleotides are TGTGCCAGCAGTTTGACTAGCGGCAATGAGCAGTTCTTC. Encoded protein: CASSLTSGNEQFF.

J is TRBJ1-1 and V is TRBV24-1, with D possibly being TRBD1 (6 bases). The germline V and J ends were trimmed by 7 bases and 1 base, with 15 bases remaining between them. Germline CDR1 reads KGHDR; CDR2 reads SFDVKD. The CDR3 extends over 15 amino acids. The CDR3 sequence: CATSPGGQPNTEAFF. The CDR3 coding sequence is TGTGCCACCAGCCCGGGGGGACAACCGAACACTGAAGCTTTCTTT.

V and J are TRBV6-5 and TRBJ2-2, with D uncertain. V was pared by 7 bases and J by 3 bases, with 15 bases between. The CDR3 is made up of 15 amino acids. Looked up from germline, CDR1 is MNHEY and CDR2 is SVGAGI. In nucleotides, the CDR3 is TGTGCCAGCAACCGAGCAGGATTTGACACCGGGGAGCTGTTTTTT. Its protein product is CASNRAGFDTGELFF.

There are a few counts of this clone. The chain recombines TRBV4-3 with TRBJ2-7, with D tentatively TRBD1 (6 bases). The V gene lost 1 base and the J gene lost 1 base, with 11 bases spanning the gap. This CDR3 contains 15 residues. From germline, CDR1 is LGHNA and CDR2 YSLEER. CDR3 in amino acids: CASSQVSGASYEQYF. CDR3 coding DNA: TGCGCCAGCAGCCAAGTTTCAGGGGCGTCCTACGAGCAGTACTTC.

The CDR3 sequence is CASRDTGTLLNQPQHF. The CDR3 nucleotides are TGTGCCAGTAGGGATACCGGGACACTACTCAATCAGCCCCAGCATTTT. The V gene is TRBV19, the J gene TRBJ1-5; perhaps TRBD1 as D (6 bases). Trimming cost V 6 bases and J 3 bases, with 18 bases left between them. The CDR3 covers 16 residues. Germline loops: CDR1 LNHDA, CDR2 SQIVND (reference sequence).